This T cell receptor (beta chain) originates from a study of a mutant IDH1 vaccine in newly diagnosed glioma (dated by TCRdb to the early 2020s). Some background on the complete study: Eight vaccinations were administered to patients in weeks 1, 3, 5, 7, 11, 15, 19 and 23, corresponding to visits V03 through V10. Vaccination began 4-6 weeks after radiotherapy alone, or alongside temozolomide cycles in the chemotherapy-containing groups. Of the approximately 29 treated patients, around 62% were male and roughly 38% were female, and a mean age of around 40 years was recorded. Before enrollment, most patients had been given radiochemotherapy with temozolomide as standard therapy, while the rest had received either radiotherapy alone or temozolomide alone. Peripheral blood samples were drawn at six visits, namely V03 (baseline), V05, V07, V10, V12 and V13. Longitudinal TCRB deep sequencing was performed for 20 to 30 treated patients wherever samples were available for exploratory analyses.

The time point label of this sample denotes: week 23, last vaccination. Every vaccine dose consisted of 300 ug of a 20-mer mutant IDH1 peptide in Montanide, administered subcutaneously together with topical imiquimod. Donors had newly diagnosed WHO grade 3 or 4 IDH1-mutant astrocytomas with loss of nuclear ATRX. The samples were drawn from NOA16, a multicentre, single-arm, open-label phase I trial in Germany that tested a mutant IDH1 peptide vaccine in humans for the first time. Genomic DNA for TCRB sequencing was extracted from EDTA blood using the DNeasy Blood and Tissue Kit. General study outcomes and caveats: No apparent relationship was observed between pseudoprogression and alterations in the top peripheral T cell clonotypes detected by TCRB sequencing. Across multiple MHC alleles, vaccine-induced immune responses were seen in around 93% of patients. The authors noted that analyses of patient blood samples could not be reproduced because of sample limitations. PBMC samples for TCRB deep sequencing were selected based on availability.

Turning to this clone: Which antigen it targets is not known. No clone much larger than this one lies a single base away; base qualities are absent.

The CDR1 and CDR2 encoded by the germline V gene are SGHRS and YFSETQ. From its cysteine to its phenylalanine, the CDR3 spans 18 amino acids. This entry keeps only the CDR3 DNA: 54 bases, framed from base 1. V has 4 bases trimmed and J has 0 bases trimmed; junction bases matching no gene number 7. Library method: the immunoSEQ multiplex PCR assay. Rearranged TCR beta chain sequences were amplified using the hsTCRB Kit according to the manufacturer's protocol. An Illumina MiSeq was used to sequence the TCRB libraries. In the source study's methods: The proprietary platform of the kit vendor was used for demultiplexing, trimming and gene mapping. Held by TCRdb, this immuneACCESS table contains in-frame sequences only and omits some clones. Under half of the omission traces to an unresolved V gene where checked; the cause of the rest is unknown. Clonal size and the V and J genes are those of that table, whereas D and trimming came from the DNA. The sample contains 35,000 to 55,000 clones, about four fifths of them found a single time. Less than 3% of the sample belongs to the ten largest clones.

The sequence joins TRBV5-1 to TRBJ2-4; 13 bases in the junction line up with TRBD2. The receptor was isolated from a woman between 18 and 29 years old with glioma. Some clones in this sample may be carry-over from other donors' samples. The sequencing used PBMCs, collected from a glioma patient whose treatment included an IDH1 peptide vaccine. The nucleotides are TGCGCCAGCAGCCCTGGACTAGCGGGGGCCGTAGCCAAAAACATTCAGTACTTC. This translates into CASSPGLAGAVAKNIQYF.